Listed below are T cell receptor beta chains from one sample, sequenced in a study of cytomegalovirus exposure and HLA in healthy donors. Sequencing used immunoSEQ multiplex PCR; TCRdb keeps in-frame clones, though not all of them. This table holds about 160,000 clones, 80% to 85% found once. The sample taken for sequencing was PBMCs. The receptors stem from a male donor in good health and CMV-seropositive. Each CDR3 is given with its conserved first and last residue. Each record gives: V gene, CDR3 length, clone size, D gene, J gene, CDR3 protein, CDR3 DNA. D genes are given only for firm matches. Where a row states a size, it is once, few, many or the class of an expanded clone; other rows omit it.

V: TRBV7-9
length: 16
size: .
D: TRBD1
J: TRBJ2-1
CDR3: CASSLAGGTGDWEQLF
DNA: TGTGCCAGCAGCTTAGCGGGTGGGACAGGGGACTGGGAGCAGCTCTTC

V: TRBV10-2
length: 15
size: .
D: TRBD2
J: TRBJ2-5
CDR3: CASRPTSGGKETQYF
DNA: TGCGCCAGCAGACCCACTAGCGGGGGGAAAGAGACCCAGTACTTC

V: TRBV28
length: 17
size: .
D: .
J: TRBJ1-3
CDR3: CASNKQWGGYSGNTIYF
DNA: TGTGCCAGCAACAAACAGTGGGGGGGCTACTCTGGAAACACCATATATTTT

V: TRBV19
length: 14
size: .
D: TRBD1
J: TRBJ2-3
CDR3: CASTSGQRTDTQYF
DNA: TGTGCCAGTACCTCGGGACAGAGGACAGATACGCAGTATTTT

V: TRBV18
length: 14
size: .
D: TRBD1
J: TRBJ1-5
CDR3: CASSPDRGNQPQHF
DNA: TGTGCCAGCTCTCCTGACAGGGGGAATCAGCCCCAGCATTTT

V: TRBV4-3
length: 15
size: .
D: TRBD1
J: TRBJ1-1
CDR3: CASAQGAQVNTEAFF
DNA: TGCGCCAGCGCCCAGGGGGCTCAGGTCAACACTGAAGCTTTCTTT

V: TRBV11-3
length: 13
size: few
D: TRBD1
J: TRBJ2-7
CDR3: CASSRQGAGEQYF
DNA: TGTGCCAGCAGCCGACAGGGGGCGGGCGAGCAGTACTTC

V: TRBV7-2
length: 18
size: .
D: TRBD1
J: TRBJ1-3
CDR3: CASSYLLDRARSGNTIYF
DNA: TGTGCCAGCAGCTACCTCCTCGACAGGGCTCGCTCTGGAAACACCATATATTTT

V: TRBV27
length: 15
size: once
D: TRBD2
J: TRBJ2-3
CDR3: CASSLAGEGTDTQYF
DNA: TGTGCCAGCAGTTTAGCGGGAGAGGGCACAGATACGCAGTATTTT

V: TRBV29-1
length: 14
size: .
D: .
J: TRBJ2-2
CDR3: CSVEEGRFTGELFF
DNA: TGCAGCGTTGAAGAGGGGCGGTTCACCGGGGAGCTGTTTTTT

V: TRBV7-2
length: 19
size: .
D: .
J: TRBJ2-2
CDR3: CASSLTAGPVLANTGELFF
DNA: TGTGCCAGCAGCTTGACCGCGGGACCCGTCCTGGCGAACACCGGGGAGCTGTTTTTT

V: TRBV27
length: 15
size: .
D: .
J: TRBJ1-2
CDR3: CASSAPGQGNYGYTF
DNA: TGTGCCAGCAGTGCTCCGGGGCAGGGGAACTATGGCTACACCTTC

V: TRBV28
length: 13
size: .
D: .
J: TRBJ2-1
CDR3: CASSPTPGNEQFF
DNA: TGTGCCAGCAGTCCGACTCCGGGCAATGAGCAGTTCTTC

V: TRBV27
length: 14
size: .
D: TRBD1
J: TRBJ1-2
CDR3: CASSFAGGRNGYTF
DNA: TGTGCCAGCAGTTTTGCAGGGGGCCGGAATGGCTACACCTTC

V: TRBV18
length: 17
size: .
D: TRBD1
J: TRBJ2-7
CDR3: CASSPKTGTGLGHEQYF
DNA: TGTGCCAGCTCACCGAAGACCGGGACAGGGTTAGGACACGAGCAGTACTTC

V: TRBV6-1
length: 11
size: .
D: .
J: TRBJ1-1
CDR3: CASSPRTEAFF
DNA: TGTGCCAGCAGTCCTCGGACTGAAGCTTTCTTT

V: TRBV2
length: 13
size: .
D: .
J: TRBJ2-7
CDR3: CASRRLSSYEQYF
DNA: TGTGCCAGCAGAAGACTAAGCTCCTACGAGCAGTACTTC